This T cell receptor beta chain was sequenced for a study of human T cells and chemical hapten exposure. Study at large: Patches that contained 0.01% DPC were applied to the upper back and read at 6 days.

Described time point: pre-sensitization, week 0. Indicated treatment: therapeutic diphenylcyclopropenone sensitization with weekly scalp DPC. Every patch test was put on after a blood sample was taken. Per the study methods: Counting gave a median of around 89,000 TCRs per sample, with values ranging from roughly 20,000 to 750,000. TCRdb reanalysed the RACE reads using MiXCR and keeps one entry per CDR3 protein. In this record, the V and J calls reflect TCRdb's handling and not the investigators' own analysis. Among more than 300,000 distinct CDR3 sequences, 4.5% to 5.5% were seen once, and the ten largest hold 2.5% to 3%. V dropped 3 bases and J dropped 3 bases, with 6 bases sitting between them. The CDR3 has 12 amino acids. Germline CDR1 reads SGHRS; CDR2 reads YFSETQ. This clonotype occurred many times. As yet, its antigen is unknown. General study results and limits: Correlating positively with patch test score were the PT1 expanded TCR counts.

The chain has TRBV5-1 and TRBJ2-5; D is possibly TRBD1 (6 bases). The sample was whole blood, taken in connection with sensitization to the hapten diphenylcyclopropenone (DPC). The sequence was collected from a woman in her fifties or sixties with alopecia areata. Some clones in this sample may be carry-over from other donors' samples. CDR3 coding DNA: TGCGCCAGCAGCTGGGACAAAGAGACCCAGTACTTC. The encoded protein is CASSWDKETQYF.